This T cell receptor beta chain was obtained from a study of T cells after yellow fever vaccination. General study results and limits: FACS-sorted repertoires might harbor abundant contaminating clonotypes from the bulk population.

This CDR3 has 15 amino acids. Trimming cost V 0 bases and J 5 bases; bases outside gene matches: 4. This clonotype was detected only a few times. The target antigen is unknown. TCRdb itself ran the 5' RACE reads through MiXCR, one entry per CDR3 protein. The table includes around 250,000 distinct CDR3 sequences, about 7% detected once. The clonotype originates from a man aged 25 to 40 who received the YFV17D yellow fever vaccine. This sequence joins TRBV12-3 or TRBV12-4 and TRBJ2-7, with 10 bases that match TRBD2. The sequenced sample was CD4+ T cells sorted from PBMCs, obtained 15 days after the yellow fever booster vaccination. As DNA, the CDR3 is TGTGCCAGCAGTTTAGCTGGACTAGCGGCTAACGAGCAGTACTTC. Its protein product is CASSLAGLAANEQYF.